What follows is one T cell receptor (beta chain) and its context. Germline V gene lookup returns CDR1 SGHTA and CDR2 FQGNSA. Trimming at V came to 5 bases and at J to 4 bases, leaving 6 bases not matched to a gene. The CDR3 has 15 residues. This sample is part of a study of blood T cell repertoires in COVID-19. Study-wide background: Sites across the United States, Italy and Spain contributed samples from acute and convalescent COVID-19. PBMCs, B-cell-depleted T cells, or T cells were the source of the cDNA or gDNA that made up the material.

Per the study methods: Reference gene primers were amplified, and this amplification served to estimate nucleated cell counts. The protocol was immunoSEQ multiplex PCR, while the TCRdb copy is restricted to in-frame clones and leaves out a portion. V, J and clone size were drawn from that table, and D and trimming were deduced from the DNA. Here the sample spans roughly 150,000 clones, 79% being singletons. V is TRBV7-2 and J is TRBJ1-5, with 9 bases lining up with TRBD1. This receptor was identified in a man aged 50 or older with active or convalescent COVID-19. Material for sequencing was peripheral blood. The DNA for the CDR3 is TGTGCCAGCAGCATAAACAGGGGGCTGAATCAGCCCCAGCATTTT. Amino acid sequence: CASSINRGLNQPQHF.